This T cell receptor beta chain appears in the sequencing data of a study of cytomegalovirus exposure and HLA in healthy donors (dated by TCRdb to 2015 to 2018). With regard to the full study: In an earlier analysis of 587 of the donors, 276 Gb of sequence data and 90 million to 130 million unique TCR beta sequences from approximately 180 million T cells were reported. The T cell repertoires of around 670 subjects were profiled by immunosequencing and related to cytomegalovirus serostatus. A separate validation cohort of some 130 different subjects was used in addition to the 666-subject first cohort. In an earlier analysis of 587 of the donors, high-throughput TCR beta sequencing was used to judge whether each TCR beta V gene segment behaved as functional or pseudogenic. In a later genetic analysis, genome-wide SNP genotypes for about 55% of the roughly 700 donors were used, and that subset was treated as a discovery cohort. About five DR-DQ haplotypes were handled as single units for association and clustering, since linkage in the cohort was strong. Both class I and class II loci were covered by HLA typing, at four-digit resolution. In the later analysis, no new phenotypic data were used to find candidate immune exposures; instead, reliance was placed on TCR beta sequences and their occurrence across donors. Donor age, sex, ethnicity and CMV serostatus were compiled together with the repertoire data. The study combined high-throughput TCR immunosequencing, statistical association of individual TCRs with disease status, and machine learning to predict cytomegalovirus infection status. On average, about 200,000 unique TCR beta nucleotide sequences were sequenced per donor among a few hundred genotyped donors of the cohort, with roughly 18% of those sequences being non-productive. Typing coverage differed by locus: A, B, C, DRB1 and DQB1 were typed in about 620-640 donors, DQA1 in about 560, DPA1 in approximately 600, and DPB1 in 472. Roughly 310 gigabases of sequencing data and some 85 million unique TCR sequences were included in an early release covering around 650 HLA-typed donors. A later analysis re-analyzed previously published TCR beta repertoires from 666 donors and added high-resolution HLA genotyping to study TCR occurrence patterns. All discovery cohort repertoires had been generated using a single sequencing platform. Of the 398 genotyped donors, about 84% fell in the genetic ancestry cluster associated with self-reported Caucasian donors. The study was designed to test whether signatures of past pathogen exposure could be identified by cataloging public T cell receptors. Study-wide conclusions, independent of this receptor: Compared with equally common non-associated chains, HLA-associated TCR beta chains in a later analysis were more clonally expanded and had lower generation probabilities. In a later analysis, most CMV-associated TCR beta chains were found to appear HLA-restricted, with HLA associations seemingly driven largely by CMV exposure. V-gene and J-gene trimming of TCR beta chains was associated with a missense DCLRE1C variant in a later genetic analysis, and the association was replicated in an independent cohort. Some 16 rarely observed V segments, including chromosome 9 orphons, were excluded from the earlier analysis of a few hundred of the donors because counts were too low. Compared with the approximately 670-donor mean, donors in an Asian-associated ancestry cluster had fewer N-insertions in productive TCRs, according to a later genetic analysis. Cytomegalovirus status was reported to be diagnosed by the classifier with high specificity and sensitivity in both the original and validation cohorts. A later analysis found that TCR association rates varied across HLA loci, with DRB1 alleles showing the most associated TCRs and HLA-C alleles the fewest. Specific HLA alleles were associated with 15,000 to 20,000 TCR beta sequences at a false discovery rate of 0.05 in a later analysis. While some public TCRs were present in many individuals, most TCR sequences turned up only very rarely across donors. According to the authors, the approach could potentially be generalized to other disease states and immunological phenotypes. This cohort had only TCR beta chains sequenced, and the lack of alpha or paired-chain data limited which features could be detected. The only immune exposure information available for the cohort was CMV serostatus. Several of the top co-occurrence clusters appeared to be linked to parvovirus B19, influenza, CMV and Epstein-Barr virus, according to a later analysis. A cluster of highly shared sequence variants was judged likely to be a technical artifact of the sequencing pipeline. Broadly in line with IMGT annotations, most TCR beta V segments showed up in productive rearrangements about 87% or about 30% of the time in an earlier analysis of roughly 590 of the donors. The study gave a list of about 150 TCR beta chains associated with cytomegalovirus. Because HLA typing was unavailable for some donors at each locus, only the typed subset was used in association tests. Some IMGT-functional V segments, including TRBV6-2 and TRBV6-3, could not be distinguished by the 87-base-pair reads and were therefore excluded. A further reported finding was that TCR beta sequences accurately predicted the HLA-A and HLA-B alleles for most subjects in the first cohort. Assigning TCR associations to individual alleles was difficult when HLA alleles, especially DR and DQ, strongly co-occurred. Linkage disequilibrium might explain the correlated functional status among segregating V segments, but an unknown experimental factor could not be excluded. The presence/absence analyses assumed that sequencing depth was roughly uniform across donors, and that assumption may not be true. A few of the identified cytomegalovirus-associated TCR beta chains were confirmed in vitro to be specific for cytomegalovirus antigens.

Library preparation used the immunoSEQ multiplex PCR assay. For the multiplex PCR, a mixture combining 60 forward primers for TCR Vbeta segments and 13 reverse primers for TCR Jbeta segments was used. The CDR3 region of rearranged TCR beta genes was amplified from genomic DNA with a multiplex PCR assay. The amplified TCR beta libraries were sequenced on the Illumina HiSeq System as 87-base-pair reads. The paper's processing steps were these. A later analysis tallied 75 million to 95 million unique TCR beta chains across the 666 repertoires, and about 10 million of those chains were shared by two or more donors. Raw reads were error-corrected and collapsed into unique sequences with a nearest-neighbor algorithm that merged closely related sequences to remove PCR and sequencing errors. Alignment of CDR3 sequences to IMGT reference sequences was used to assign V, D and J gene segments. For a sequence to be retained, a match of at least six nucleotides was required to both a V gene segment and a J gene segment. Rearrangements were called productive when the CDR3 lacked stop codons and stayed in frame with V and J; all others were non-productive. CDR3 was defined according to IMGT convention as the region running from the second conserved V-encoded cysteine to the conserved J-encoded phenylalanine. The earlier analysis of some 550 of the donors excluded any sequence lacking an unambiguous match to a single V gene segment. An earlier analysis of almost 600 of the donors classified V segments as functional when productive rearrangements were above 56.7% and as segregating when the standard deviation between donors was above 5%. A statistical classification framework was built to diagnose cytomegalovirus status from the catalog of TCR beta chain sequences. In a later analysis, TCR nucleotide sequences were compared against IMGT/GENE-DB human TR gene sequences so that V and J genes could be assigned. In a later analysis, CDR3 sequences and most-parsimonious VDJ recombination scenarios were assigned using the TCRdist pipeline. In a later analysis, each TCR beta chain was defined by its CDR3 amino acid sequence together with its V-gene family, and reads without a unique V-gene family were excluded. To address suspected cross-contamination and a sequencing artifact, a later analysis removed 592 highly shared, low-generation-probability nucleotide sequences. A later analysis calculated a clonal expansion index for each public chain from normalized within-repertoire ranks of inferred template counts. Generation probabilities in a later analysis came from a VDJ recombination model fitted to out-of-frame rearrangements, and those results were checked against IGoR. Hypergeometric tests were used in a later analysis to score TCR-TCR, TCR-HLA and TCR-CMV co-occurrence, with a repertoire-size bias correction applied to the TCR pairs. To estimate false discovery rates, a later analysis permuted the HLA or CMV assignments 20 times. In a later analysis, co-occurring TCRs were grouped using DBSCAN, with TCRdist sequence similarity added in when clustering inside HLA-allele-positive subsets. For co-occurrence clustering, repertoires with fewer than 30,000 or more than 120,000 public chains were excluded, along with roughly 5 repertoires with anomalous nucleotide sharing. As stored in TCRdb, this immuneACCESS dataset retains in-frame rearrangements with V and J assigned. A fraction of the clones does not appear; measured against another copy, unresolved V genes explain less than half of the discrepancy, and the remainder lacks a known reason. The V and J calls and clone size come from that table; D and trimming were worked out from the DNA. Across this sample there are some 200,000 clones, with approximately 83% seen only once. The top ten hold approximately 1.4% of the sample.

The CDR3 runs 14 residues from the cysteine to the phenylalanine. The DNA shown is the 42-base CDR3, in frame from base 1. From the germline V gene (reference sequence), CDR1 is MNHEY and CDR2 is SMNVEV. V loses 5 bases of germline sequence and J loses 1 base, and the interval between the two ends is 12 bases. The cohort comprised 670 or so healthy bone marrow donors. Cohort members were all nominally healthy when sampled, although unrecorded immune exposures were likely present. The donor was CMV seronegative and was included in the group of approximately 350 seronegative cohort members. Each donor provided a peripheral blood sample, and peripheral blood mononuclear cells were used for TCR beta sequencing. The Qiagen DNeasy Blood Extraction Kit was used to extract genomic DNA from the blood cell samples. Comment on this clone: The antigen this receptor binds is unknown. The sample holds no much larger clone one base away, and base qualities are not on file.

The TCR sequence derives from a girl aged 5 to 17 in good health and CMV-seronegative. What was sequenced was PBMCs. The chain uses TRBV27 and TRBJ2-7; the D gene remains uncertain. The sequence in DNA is TGTGCCAGCAGTCTAATCTATGCTTCCTACGAGCAGTACTTC. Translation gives CASSLIYASYEQYF.